This record covers a single TCR beta chain. The specificity of this receptor is unknown. The record has no base qualities; no much larger clone is one base away. The data derive from a study of T cells after yellow fever vaccination (dated by TCRdb to the late 2010s). Regarding the complete study: The SMART-Seq v4 Ultra Low Input RNA kit was used to prepare libraries from fractions with low cell numbers. To follow T-cell clones before and after both primary and booster YFV17D yellow fever vaccination, bulk TCR alpha and beta repertoires underwent longitudinal sequencing. Two healthy male donors, one aged 18 to 30 and one aged 30 to 40 years, were included in the cohort. Bulk PBMC replicates and cell subsets were isolated from blood drawn at multiple timepoints before and after both primary and secondary immunization.

What the work shows at the level of the full study, not this receptor alone: Because only two donors were included in the study, the extent to which the findings can be generalized is limited. Computational filtering was required because FACS-sorted repertoires could contain abundant contaminating clonotypes from the bulk population. The secondary T-cell response was weaker than the primary response but faster, peaking on day 5 instead of day 15. A small share of clonotypes was detected in both CD4 and CD8 compartments, with the overlap likely arising from convergent recombination. Most clones expanded after primary vaccination (approximately 97% of CD4 and around 88% of CD8) were re-detected after the booster, suggesting that broad memory maintenance occurred.

Counted from cysteine to phenylalanine, this CDR3 has 15 amino acids. The DNA shown is the 45-base CDR3, in frame from base 1. The CDR1 and CDR2 encoded by the germline V gene are MNHEY and SVGEGT. V loses 2 bases, J loses 5 bases, and the germline ends lie 15 bases apart. The intended sense of this specimen's treatment or condition label: live attenuated yellow fever vaccine strain. At each blood-draw timepoint, two biological replicates of bulk PBMCs were obtained. PBMCs were isolated from peripheral blood using a standard Ficoll-Paque protocol. TriZol was used to extract RNA from bulk PBMCs, CD4 and CD8 fractions, and dextramer-positive and dextramer-negative fractions. TCR cDNA was synthesized by 5'RACE template switching, which introduced a universal primer site and unique molecular identifiers. Priming of cDNA synthesis was performed from both the TCR alpha and TCR beta constant segments. Library amplification involved two PCR steps, and the second step added sample barcodes and sequencing adapters. Sequencing of the libraries was done on either Illumina HiSeq 2500 (2x100 bp) or NovaSeq (2x150 bp). The authors' analysis ran thus. Demultiplexing of reads and collapsing into UMI consensus sequences were performed with MIGEC, and V(D)J alignment was carried out with MiXCR. Using edgeR on replicate PBMC samples, clonotypes were called vaccine-responding if FDR was below 0.01 and the log2 fold change was above 5 up to day 15. Bulk clonotypes were assigned CD4 or CD8 identity according to which sequenced CD4 or CD8 repertoire held them at higher abundance. TCRdb reanalyzed the raw reads on its own, using fastp at Q25 for trimming and MiXCR for clone calling, and kept in-frame beta chains. One record per CDR3 amino acid sequence lists the most common genes and DNA. V and J calls and clone size were set by TCRdb, not the authors. In all, the sample holds roughly 300,000 distinct CDR3 sequences, and around 6.8% of those were seen once. The biggest ten clones account for roughly a sixth of the sample.

Sequencing used PBMCs, obtained more than 40 days after the first yellow fever vaccination. The source is a man aged 18 to 35 who received the YFV17D yellow fever vaccine. The chain is encoded by TRBV6-2 or TRBV6-3 joined to TRBJ2-5; the D gene is not confidently resolved. The CDR3 sequence is CASSYRNSPGETQYF. The sequenced DNA is TGTGCCAGCAGTTACCGGAACAGTCCCGGGGAGACCCAGTACTTC.